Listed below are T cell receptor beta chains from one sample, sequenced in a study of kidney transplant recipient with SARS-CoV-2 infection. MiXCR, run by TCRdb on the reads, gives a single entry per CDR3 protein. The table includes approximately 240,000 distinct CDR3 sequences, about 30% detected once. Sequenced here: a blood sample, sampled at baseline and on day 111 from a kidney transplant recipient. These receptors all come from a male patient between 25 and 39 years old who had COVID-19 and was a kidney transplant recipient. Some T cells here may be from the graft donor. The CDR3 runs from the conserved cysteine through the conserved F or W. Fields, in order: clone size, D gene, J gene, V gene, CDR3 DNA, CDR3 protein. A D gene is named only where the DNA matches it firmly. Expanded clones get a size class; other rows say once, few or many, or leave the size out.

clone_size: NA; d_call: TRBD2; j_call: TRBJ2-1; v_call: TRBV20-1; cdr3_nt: TGCAGTGCTAGGGGTCGGGAGGGTATTTCCTACAATGAGCAGTTCTTC; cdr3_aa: CSARGREGISYNEQFF
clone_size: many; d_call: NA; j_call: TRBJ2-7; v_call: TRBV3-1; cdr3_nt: TGTGCCAGCAGCCAAGGTATGACAGCGACGGGGGAGCAGTACTTC; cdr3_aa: CASSQGMTATGEQYF
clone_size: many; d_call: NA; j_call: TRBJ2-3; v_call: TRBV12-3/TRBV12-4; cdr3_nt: TGTGCCAGCAGACCGGGATGGGGGGGCCCCACAGATACGCAGTATTTT; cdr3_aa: CASRPGWGGPTDTQYF
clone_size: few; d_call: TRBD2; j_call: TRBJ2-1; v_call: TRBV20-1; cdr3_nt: TGCAGTGCTCGCGAGACTAGCGGGGCGGATGAGCAGTTCTTC; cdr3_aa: CSARETSGADEQFF
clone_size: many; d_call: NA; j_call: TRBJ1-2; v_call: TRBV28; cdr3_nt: TGTGCCAGCAGTTTCGCCGGGTATCCTAACTATGGCTACACCTTC; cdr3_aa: CASSFAGYPNYGYTF
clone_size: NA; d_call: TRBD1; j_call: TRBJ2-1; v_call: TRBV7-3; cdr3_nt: TGTGCCAGCAGCTTAAACAGGGGTTCCTACAATGAGCAGTTCTTC; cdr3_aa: CASSLNRGSYNEQFF
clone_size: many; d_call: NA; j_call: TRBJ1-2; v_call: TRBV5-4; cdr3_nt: TGTGCCAGCATATACTTCGTACCAGGAAAGACCTATGGCTACACCTTC; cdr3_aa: CASIYFVPGKTYGYTF
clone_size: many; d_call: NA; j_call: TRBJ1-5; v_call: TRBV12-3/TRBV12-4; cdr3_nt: TGTGCCAGCAGTTTTGGGCCATATAGCAATCAGCCCCAGCATTTT; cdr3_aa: CASSFGPYSNQPQHF
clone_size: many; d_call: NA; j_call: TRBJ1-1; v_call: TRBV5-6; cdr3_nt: TGTGCCAGCAGCTTTCACGACAGGATGAACACTGAAGCTTTCTTT; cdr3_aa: CASSFHDRMNTEAFF
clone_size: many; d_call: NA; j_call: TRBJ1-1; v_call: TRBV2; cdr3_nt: TGTGCCAGCAGTTTCAGTACGAGGGGAGGGAACACTGAAGCTTTCTTT; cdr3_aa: CASSFSTRGGNTEAFF
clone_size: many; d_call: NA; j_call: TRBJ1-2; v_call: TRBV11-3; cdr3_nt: TGTGCCAGCAGCTGGAGGGACGATCTCGGAAAGACCTATGGCTACACCTTC; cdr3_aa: CASSWRDDLGKTYGYTF
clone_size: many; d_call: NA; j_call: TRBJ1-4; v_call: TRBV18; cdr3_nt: TGTGCCAGCTCATCTACGTCGGCAGGGTGGGCAACTAATGAAAAACTGTTTTTT; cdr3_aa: CASSSTSAGWATNEKLFF
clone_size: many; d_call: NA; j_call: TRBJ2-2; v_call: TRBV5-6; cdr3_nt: TGTGCCAGCAGCTTGGTTCAAACGAACACCGGGGAGCTGTTTTTT; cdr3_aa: CASSLVQTNTGELFF
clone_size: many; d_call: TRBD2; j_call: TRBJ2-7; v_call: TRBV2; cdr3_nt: TGTGCCAGCAGTGAAACGGGGGGAGACCCCTACGAGCAGTACTTC; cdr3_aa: CASSETGGDPYEQYF
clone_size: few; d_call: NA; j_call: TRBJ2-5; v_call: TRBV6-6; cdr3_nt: TGTGCCAGCAGTTATGCGCTGACTGACGCAGAGACCCAGTACTTC; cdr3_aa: CASSYALTDAETQYF
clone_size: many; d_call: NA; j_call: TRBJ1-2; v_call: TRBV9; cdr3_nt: TGTGCCAGCAAGAGGAGGTACTCAAGAAAGACCTATGGCTACACCTTC; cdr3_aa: CASKRRYSRKTYGYTF
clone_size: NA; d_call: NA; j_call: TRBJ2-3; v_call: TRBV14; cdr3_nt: TGTGCCAGCAGCCAACAGGATACGCAGTGTTTT; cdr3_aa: CASSQQDTQCF
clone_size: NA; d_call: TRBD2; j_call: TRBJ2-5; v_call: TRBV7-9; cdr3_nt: TGTGCCAACAGCTCATCAACTAGCGGGAGGTACCAAGAGACCCAGTACTTC; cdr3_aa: CANSSSTSGRYQETQYF
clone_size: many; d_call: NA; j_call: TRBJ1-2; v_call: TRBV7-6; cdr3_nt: TGTGCCAGCAGCGAGCTGACTGAATCTCGAAAGACCTATGGCTACACCTTC; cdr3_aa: CASSELTESRKTYGYTF
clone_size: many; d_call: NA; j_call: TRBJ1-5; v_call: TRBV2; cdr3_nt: TGTGCCAGCAGTGGGGGGCCTACAGGGAAACAGCCCCAGCATTTT; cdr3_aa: CASSGGPTGKQPQHF
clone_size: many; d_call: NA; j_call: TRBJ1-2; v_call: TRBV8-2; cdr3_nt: TGTGGCAGTAGCTATTATGATAGCCGAAAGACCTATGGCTACACCTTC; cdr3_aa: CGSSYYDSRKTYGYTF
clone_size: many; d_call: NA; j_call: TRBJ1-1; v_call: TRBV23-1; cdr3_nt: TGCGCCAGCAGTCACGACGGGATCCTCGACACTGAAGCTTTCTTT; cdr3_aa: CASSHDGILDTEAFF
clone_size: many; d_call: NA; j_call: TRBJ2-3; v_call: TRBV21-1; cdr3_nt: TGTGCCAGCAGTCTCTGTCTAGCTACAGTCATGCAAGATACGCAGTATTTT; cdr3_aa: CASSLCLATVMQDTQYF
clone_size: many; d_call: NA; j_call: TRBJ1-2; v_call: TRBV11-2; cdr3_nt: TGTGCCAGCAGCTCTTTCTCAACAAGCAGAAAGACCTATGGCTACACCTTC; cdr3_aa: CASSSFSTSRKTYGYTF
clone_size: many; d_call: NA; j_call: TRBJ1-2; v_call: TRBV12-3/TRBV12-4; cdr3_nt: TGTGCCAGCAGTGATGAAGGCAGCTTCCGAAAGACCTATGGCTACACCTTC; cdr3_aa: CASSDEGSFRKTYGYTF
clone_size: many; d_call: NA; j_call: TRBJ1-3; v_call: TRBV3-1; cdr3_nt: TGTGCCAGCAGCCTCAGCCAACTCCCTGGAAACACCATATATTTT; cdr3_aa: CASSLSQLPGNTIYF
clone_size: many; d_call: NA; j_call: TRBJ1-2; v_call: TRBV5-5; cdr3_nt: TGTGCCAGCACATCTTGTGTCTCGCGAAAGACCTATGGCTACACCTTC; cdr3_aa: CASTSCVSRKTYGYTF
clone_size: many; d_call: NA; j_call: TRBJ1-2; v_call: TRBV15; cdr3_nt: TGTGCCACCAGCAGAGCATATGGGGGGCGCAACTATGGCTACACCTTC; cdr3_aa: CATSRAYGGRNYGYTF
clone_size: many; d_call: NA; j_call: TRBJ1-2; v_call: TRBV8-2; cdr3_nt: TGTGGCAGTTATGGCATTGATAGCCGAAAGACCTATGGCTACACCTTC; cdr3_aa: CGSYGIDSRKTYGYTF
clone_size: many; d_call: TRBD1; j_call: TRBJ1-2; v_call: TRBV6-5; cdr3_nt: TGTGCCAGCAGTTACGAGGGACAGGGTTATGGCTACACCTTC; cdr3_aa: CASSYEGQGYGYTF
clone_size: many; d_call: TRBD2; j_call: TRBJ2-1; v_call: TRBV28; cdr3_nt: TGTGCCAGCAGTTCCCCCTCTAGCGGGTCGGGGGGAAATGAGCAGTTCTTC; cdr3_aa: CASSSPSSGSGGNEQFF
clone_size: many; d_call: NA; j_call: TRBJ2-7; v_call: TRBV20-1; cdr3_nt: TGCAGTGCTCAAGAAAGGGTCTGGCGGGTCGCCGAGCAGTACTTC; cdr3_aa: CSAQERVWRVAEQYF
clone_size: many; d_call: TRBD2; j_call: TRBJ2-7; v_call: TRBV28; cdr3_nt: TGTGCCAGCGCGGGACTAGTCCTCTACGAGCAGTACTTC; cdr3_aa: CASAGLVLYEQYF
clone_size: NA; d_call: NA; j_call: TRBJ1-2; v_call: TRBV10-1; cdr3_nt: TGCGCCAGCAGTTTTGCATTAAGATCGCGAAAGGCCTATGGCTACACCTTC; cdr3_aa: CASSFALRSRKAYGYTF
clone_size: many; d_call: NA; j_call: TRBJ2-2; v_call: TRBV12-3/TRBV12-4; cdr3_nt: TGTGCCAGCAGTCCTAGCGCTATAAACACCGGGGAGCTGTTTTTT; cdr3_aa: CASSPSAINTGELFF
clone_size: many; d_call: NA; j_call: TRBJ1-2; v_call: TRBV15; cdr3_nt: TGTGCCACCAGCGGTGAGGCAAGGTGTGGAAAGACCTATGGCTACACCTTC; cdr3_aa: CATSGEARCGKTYGYTF
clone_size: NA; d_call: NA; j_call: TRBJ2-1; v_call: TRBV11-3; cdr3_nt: TGTGCCAGCAGCTTAACTCGGGACTCCTCCTACAATGAGCAGTTCTTC; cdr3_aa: CASSLTRDSSYNEQFF
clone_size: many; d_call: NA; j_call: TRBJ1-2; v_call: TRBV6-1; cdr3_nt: TGTGCCAGCAGTCAAATAACCTCTATGCGAAAGACCTATGGCTACACCTTC; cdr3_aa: CASSQITSMRKTYGYTF
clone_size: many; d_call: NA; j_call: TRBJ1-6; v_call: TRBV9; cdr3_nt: TGTGCCAGCAGCGCTGGGGACAAGTCGAATTCACCCCTCCACTTT; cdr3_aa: CASSAGDKSNSPLHF
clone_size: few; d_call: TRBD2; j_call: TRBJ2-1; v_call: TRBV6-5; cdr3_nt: TGTGCCAGCAGCATTACTAGCGGGAGAGGGAATGAGCAGTTCTTC; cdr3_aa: CASSITSGRGNEQFF
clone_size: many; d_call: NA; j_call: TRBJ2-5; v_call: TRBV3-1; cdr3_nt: TGTGCCAGCAGCAGGGCACCTCCCATTTCTTTCTCTGAGACCCAGTACTTC; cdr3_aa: CASSRAPPISFSETQYF
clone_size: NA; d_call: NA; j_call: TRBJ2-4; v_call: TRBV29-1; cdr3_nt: TGCAGCGCCGTGGGGGTGATGGACATTCAGTACTTC; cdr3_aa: CSAVGVMDIQYF
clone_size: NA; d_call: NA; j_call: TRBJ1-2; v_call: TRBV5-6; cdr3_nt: TGTGCCAGCTGGGGGACCAATAGTCGAAAGACCTATGGCTACACCTTC; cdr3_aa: CASWGTNSRKTYGYTF
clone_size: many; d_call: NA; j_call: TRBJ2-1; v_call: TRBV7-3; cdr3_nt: TGTGCCAGCAGCCGATACGAGGGGACCTACAATGAGCAGTTCTTC; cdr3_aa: CASSRYEGTYNEQFF
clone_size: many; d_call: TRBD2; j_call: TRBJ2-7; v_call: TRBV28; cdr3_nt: TGTGCCAGCATCTCTCTAGGCGGGAGCTACGAGCAGTACTTC; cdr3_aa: CASISLGGSYEQYF
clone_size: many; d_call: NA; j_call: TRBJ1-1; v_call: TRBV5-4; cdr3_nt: TGTGCCAGCAGCCCGGGGGGGGTCTGGGGGAATACTGAAGCTTTCTTT; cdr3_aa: CASSPGGVWGNTEAFF
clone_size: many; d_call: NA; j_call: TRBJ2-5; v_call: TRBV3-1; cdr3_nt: TGTGCCAGCAGCTACAAAAATCCCATTTCTTTCTCTGAGACCCAGTACTTC; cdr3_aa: CASSYKNPISFSETQYF
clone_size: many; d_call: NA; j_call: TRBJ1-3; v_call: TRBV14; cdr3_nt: TGTGCCAGCAGCCCCGGCATGTCCTCTGGAAACACCATATATTTT; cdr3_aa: CASSPGMSSGNTIYF
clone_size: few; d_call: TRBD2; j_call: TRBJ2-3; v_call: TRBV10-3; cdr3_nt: TGTGCCCTCGGGGTTTGTGGACTAGCGGGGGTCACAGATACGCAGTATTTT; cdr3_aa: CALGVCGLAGVTDTQYF
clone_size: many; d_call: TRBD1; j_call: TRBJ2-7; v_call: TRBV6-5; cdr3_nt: TGTGCCAGCAGTGATAGGGTAGGAGACAGGGGCTACGAGCAGTACTTC; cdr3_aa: CASSDRVGDRGYEQYF
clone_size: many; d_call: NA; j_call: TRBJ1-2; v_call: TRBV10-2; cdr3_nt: TGCGCCAGCAGTGGCAGAGACACTTCTAGAAAGACCTATGGCTACACCTTC; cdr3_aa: CASSGRDTSRKTYGYTF